This TCR beta chain was observed in a study of blood T cell repertoires in COVID-19 (dated by TCRdb to 2018 to 2021). As for the study more broadly: The collaborator samples originated in the United States, Italy and Spain and spanned the acute and convalescent phases of COVID-19. The material from the prospective study consisted of cDNA or gDNA derived from T cells, B-cell-depleted T cells, or PBMCs. Deeply sampled blood TCRbeta repertoires from subjects exposed to, actively infected with, or recovered from COVID-19 were included in the dataset. The repertoires were released in a freely available public database intended as a resource for research on the immune response to SARS-CoV-2. Samples came from the ongoing ImmuneRACE study (first 160 participants) plus 1,254 subjects from 6 global collaborators. The sample metadata nearly always contained a de-identified subject ID, COVID-19 status, age in years and sex. HLA class I and class II types, where available, came from metadata supplied by the sample provider rather than from assay-based typing. What the work shows at the level of the full study, not this receptor alone: Clinical and demographic metadata were provided uncurated, with the amount varying by source and participant.

The immunoSEQ Assay, a bias-controlled multiplex PCR, was used to amplify TCRbeta CDR3 regions from genomic DNA. Regarding the original processing steps: The number of nucleated cells in each sample was estimated by amplification of reference gene primers within the assay. To quantify the absolute abundance of each unique TCRbeta CDR3 rearrangement, sequence reads were collapsed and filtered. For each sample, productive Simpson clonality was calculated as the square root of Simpson's diversity index across productive rearrangements. The immuneACCESS repertoire file appears here via TCRdb, limited to in-frame rearrangements. These files lack a portion of the clones; in checked studies, under half of the deficit traces to unresolved V genes, and the cause of the others is not known. V, J and clone size were drawn from that table, and D and trimming were deduced from the DNA. This sample comprises about 3,500 clones, roughly three quarters of them detected only once. The top ten clones comprise 35% to 50% of the sample.

The collaborating institutions used their own protocols to collect whole blood in K2EDTA tubes. Collaborator samples were shipped for TCRbeta analysis as frozen whole blood, isolated PBMCs, or DNA extracted from either sample type. The V end loses 3 bases and the J end loses 8 bases, and a stretch of 5 bases separates them. Based on the germline V gene, the CDR1 and CDR2 sequences are MNHNS and SASEGT. From the cysteine through the phenylalanine, the CDR3 covers 11 amino acids. Just CDR3 DNA is preserved here, 33 bases in frame from base 1. Comments on this clone: Its antigen is still unknown. Base qualities are not provided; no much larger clone lies one nucleotide away.

The sample consisted of peripheral blood. This clonotype was sampled from a human donor in a cohort sampled during active COVID-19. The chain is encoded by TRBV6-1 joined to TRBJ2-1; no D gene call is confident. The encoded CDR3 is CASSDIDEQFF. In nucleotides, the sequence is TGTGCCAGCAGTGATATCGATGAGCAGTTCTTC.